The clone carrying this T cell receptor beta chain was seen a few times. Its antigen is still unknown. Healthy Caucasians provided all donations. TCRdb analysed the 5' RACE reads with MiXCR anew, one entry per CDR3 protein. The sample carries 1.5 million to 2 million distinct CDR3 sequences, around 33% recorded once. This specimen comes from a study of identical twins. Study-wide results and limits: In monozygotic twins, models underestimated the sharing of out-of-frame TCR alpha. Out-of-frame beta chain sequences displayed weaker excess sharing between twins.

Germline V gene lookup returns CDR1 DFQATT and CDR2 SNEGSKA (reference sequence). CDR3 size: 17 residues. This clonotype was sampled from a newborn girl in good health. The sequenced material came from cord blood. The rearrangement links TRBV20-1 to TRBJ2-1, with TRBD2 matching over 12 bases. The J call is doubtful: the DNA matches TRBJ2-7 better. CDR3: CSARFGLAGSSYNEQYF. Here the CDR3 DNA reads TGCAGTGCTAGATTCGGACTAGCGGGGAGCTCCTACAATGAGCAGTACTTC.